This T cell receptor (beta chain) was identified in a study of PD-L1 blockade in urothelial cancer. Study in general: Patients commenced intravenous atezolizumab, 1,200 mg every 3 weeks, in about 2014.

The table came from immunoSEQ multiplex PCR; TCRdb's copy has only in-frame clones and leaves some out. The table records roughly 95,000 clones, roughly 84% of them present only once. After removal of 4 bases from V and 5 bases from J, the junction contained 13 bases not matched to a gene. Germline V lookup: CDR1 SGHTS, CDR2 YDEGEE. The length of the CDR3 is 16 residues. Time point noted: pretreatment peripheral blood. Pretreatment sampling and on-treatment sampling together yielded between 1 and 8 samples for each patient. This sample comprised PBMCs, obtained around atezolizumab (anti-PD-L1) treatment. The V gene is TRBV5-8, the J gene TRBJ2-5; 8 bases are shared with TRBD2. The sequence came from a man aged 55 to 70 with urothelial cancer. This chain's CDR3 is CASSGRRGAGEETQYF. DNA of the CDR3: TGTGCCAGCAGCGGCCGACGGGGAGCGGGAGAGGAGACCCAGTACTTC.